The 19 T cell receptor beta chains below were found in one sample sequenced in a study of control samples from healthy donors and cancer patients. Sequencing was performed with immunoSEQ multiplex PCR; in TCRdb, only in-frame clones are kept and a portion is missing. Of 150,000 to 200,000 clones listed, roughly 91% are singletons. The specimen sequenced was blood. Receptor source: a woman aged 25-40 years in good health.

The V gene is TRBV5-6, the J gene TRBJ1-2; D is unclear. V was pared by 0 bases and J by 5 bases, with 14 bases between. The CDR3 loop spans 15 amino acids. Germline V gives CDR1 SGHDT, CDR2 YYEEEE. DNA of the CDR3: TGTGCCAGCAGCTTGGGGGCAGATGGTGTGTATGGCTACACCTTC. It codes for CASSLGADGVYGYTF.

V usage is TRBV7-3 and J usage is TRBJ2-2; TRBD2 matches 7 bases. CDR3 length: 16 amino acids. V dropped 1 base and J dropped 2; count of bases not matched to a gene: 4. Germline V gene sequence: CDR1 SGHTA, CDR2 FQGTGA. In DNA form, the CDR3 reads TGTGCCAGCAGCTTAATCAGCGGGGTTAACACCGGGGAGCTGTTTTTT. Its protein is CASSLISGVNTGELFF. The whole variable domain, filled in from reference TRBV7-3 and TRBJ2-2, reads GAGVSQTPSNKVTEKGKYVELRCDPISGHTALYWYRQSLGQGPEFLIYFQGTGAADDSGLPNDRFFAVRPEGSVSTLKIQRTERGDSAVYLCASSLISGVNTGELFFGEGSRLTVL.

Here the CDR3 reads CASSHRSGGLAGSYEQYF. CDR3 nucleotide sequence: TGTGCCAGCAGCCACCGTTCAGGGGGCCTAGCGGGCAGCTACGAGCAGTACTTC. This chain links TRBV4-2 with TRBJ2-7, with D possibly being TRBD1 or TRBD2 (8 bases each). Germline V lookup: CDR1 LGHNA, CDR2 YNFKEQ. Between the trimmed V and J ends, which lost 3 bases and 3 bases, there was a span of 24 bases. The CDR3 contains 18 residues.

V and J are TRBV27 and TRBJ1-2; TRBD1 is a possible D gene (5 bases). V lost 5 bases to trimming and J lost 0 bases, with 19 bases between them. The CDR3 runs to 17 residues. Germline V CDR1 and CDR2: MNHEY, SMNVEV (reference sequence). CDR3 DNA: TGTGCCAGCAGTCCTCAGGGCGCTCTTTTTTCTAACTATGGCTACACCTTC. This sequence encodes CASSPQGALFSNYGYTF.

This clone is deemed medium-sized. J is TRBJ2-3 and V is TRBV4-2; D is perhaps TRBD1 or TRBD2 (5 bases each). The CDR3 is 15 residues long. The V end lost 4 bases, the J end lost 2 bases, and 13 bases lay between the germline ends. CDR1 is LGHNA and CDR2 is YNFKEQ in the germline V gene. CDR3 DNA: TGTGCCAGCAGCCCCCGGGACCACCCCACAGATACGCAGTATTTT. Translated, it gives CASSPRDHPTDTQYF.

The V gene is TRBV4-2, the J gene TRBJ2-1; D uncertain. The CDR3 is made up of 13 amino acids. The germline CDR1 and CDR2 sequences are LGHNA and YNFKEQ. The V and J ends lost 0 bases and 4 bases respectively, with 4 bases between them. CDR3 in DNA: TGTGCCAGCAGCCAAGAGAGTTACAATGAGCAGTTCTTC. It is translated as CASSQESYNEQFF.

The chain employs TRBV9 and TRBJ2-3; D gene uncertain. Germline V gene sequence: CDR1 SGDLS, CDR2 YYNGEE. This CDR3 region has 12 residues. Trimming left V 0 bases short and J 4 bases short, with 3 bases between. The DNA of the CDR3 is TGTGCCAGCAGCGTAGCTCCAGATACGCAGTATTTT. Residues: CASSVAPDTQYF.

The CDR3 region is CAISDPGQNTEAFF. The CDR3 DNA reads TGTGCCATCAGCGACCCGGGACAGAACACTGAAGCTTTCTTT. This sequence joins TRBV10-3 and TRBJ1-1, with a weak D call TRBD1 (6 bases). Germline assignment: CDR1 ENHRY and CDR2 SYGVKD. The CDR3 runs 14 residues. Trimming cost V 6 bases and J 1 base, with 12 bases left between them.

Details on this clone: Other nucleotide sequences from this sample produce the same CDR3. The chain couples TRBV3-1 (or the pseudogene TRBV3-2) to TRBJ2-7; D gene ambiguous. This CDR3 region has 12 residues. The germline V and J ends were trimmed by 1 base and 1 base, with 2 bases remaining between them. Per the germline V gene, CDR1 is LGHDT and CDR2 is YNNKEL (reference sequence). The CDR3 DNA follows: TGTGCCAGCAGCCAAGTATCCTACGAGCAGTACTTC. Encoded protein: CASSQVSYEQYF.

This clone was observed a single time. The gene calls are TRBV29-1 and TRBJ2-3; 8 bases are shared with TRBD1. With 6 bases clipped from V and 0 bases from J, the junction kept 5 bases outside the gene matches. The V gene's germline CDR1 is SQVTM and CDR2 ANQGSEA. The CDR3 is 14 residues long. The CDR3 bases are TGCAGCGTCCACCAGGGGGCTAGCACAGATACGCAGTATTTT. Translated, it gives CSVHQGASTDTQYF.

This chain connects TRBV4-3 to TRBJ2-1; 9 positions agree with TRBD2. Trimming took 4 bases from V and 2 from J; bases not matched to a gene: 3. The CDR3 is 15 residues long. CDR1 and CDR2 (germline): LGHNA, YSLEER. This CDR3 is CASSLAGEAYNEQFF. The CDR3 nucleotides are TGCGCCAGCAGCCTAGCGGGAGAGGCCTACAATGAGCAGTTCTTC.

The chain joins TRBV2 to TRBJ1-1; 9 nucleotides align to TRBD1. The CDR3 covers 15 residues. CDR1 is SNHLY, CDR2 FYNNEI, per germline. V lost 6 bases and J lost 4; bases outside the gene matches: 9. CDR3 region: CASRAHTGGSTEAFF. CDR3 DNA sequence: TGTGCCAGCAGAGCCCACACAGGGGGCTCCACTGAAGCTTTCTTT.

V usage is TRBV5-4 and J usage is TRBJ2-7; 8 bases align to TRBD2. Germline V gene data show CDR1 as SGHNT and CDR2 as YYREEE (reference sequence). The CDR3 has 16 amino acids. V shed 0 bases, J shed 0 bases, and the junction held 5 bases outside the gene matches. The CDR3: CASSLDRGGSSYEQYF. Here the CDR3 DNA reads TGTGCCAGCAGCTTGGACCGGGGGGGGAGCTCCTACGAGCAGTACTTC.

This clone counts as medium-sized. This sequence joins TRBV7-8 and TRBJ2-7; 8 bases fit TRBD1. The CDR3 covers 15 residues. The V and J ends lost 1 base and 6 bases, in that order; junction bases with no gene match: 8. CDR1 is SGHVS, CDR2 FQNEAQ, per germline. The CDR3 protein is CASSLGGQGAVEQYF. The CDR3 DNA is TGTGCCAGCAGCTTAGGAGGGCAGGGGGCGGTCGAGCAGTACTTC.

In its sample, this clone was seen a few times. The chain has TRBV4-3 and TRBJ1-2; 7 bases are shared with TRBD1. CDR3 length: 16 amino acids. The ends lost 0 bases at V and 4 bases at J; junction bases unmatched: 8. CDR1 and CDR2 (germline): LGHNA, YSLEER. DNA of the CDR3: TGCGCCAGCAGCCAAGATTCAACAGGGGCGATCTATGGCTACACCTTC. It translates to CASSQDSTGAIYGYTF.

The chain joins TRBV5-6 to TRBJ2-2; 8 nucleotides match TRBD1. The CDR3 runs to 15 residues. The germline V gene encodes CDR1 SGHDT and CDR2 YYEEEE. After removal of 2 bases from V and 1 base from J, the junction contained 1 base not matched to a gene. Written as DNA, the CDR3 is TGTGCCAGCAGCTTCGGGACAGGGAACACCGGGGAGCTGTTTTTT. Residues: CASSFGTGNTGELFF.

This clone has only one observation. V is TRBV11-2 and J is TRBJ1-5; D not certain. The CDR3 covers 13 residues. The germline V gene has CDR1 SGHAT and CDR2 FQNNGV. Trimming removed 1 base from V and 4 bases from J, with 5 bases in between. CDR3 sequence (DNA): TGTGCCAGCAGCTTAGGGCCTAATCAGCCCCAGCATTTT. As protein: CASSLGPNQPQHF.

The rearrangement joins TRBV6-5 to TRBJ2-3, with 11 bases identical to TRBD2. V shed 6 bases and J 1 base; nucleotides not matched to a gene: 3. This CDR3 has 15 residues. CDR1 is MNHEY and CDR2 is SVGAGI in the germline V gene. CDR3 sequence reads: CASRTLAGGTDTQYF. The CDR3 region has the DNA TGTGCCAGCAGGACACTAGCGGGAGGCACAGATACGCAGTATTTT.

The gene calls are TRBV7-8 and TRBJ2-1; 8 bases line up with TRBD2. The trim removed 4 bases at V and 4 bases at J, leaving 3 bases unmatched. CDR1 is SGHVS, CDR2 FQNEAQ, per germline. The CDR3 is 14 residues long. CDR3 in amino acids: CASSWTSLYNEQFF. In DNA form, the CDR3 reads TGTGCCAGCAGCTGGACTAGCCTATACAATGAGCAGTTCTTC.